One sample yielded the 3 T cell receptor beta chains listed below, sequenced in a study of T cells in Graves' hyperthyroidism and ophthalmopathy. RNA transcripts provided the source from which TCR beta CDR3 regions were amplified. With the HTBI primer set, the TCR CDR3 went through a first round of RT-PCR. TCRdb used MiXCR to reprocess the multiplex PCR reads, holding one entry per CDR3 protein. The table lists nearly 750,000 distinct CDR3 sequences, about a third of them singletons. Material: blood. Receptor source: a woman in her forties with Graves' hyperthyroidism.

As regards this clonotype: The junction differs from germline at one of its ends, possibly a read error. The chain couples TRBV7-2 to TRBJ2-7, with no clear D. Germline V gives CDR1 SGHTA, CDR2 FQGNSA. CDR3 length equals 14 residues. This CDR3 reads CASSSRLPRYEQYF. The CDR3 DNA follows: TGCGCCAGCAGCTCCCGACTCCCGCGGTACGAGCAGTACTTC.

This clonotype was picked up many times. V gene TRBV7-6 combines with J gene TRBJ2-2, with D maybe TRBD1 (5 bases). Per germline, CDR1 SGHVS and CDR2 FNYEAQ. Deletions cut 4 bases from V and 1 base from J, with 10 bases between. The CDR3 has 15 amino acids. This CDR3 reads CASSSGRMNTGELFF. In DNA form, the CDR3 reads TGTGCCAGCAGCTCAGGGCGGATGAACACCGGGGAGCTGTTTTTT.

The V and J genes are TRBV5-5 and TRBJ1-1, with TRBD1 identical over 10 bases. This CDR3 region has 18 residues. CDR1 SGHKS and CDR2 YYEKEE come from the germline V gene (reference sequence). Trimming at V came to 3 bases and at J to 7 bases, leaving 18 bases not matched to a gene. The CDR3 DNA is TGTGCCAGCAGCTCACAGGGGGACAGGGGTATTCGGGTCGGTGAAGCTTTCTTT. Its protein product is CASSSQGDRGIRVGEAFF.